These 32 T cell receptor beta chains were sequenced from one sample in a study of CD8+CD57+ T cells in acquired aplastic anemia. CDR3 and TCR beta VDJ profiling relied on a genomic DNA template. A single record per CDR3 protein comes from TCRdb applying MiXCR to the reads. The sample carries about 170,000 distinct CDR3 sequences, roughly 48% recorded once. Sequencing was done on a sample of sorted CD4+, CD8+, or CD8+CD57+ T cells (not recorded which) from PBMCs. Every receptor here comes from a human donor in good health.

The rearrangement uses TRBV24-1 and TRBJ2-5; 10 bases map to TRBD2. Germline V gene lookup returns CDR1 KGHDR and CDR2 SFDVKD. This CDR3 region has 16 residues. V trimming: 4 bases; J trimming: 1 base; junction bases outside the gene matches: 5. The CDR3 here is CATSDPSGGIQETQYF. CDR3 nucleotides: TGTGCCACCAGTGACCCTAGCGGGGGAATCCAAGAGACCCAGTACTTC.

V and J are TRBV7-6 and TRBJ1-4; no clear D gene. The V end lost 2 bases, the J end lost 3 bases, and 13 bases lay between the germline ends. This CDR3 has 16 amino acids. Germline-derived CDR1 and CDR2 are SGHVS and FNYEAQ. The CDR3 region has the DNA TGTGCCAGCAGCTTATCTCGCGTCTCATCTAATGAAAAACTGTTTTTT. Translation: CASSLSRVSSNEKLFF. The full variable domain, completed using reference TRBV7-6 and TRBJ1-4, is GAGVSQSPRYKVTKRGQDVALRCDPISGHVSLYWYRQALGQGPEFLTYFNYEAQQDKSGLPNDRFSAERPEGSISTLTIQRTEQRDSAMYRCASSLSRVSSNEKLFFGSGTQLSVL.

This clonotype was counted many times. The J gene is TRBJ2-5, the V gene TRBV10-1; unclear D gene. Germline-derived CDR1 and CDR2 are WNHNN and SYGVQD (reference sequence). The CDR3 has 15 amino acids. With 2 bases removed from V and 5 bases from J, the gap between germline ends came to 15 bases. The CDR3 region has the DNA TGCGCCAGCAGTGAGGGTTTCAGTCTAGGGGAGACCCAGTACTTC. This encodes CASSEGFSLGETQYF.

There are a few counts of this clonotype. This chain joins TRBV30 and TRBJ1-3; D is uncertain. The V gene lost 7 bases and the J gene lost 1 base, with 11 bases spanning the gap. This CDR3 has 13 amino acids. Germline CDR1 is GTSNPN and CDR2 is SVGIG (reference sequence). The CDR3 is CASTEGSGNTIYF. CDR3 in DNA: TGTGCCTCTACGGAGGGTTCTGGAAACACCATATATTTT.

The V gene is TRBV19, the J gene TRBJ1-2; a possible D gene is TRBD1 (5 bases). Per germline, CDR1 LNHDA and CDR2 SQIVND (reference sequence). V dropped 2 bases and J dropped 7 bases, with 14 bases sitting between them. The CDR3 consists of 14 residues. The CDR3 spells CASSIQGFSLGYTF. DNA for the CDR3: TGTGCCAGTAGTATACAGGGATTTTCCCTTGGCTACACCTTC.

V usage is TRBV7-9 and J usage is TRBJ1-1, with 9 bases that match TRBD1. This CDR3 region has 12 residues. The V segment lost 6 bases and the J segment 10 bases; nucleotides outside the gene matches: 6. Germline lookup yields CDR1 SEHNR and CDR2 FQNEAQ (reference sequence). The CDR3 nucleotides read TGTGCCAGCAGGAAACCACAGGGGGCAGCTTTCTTT. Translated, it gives CASRKPQGAAFF.

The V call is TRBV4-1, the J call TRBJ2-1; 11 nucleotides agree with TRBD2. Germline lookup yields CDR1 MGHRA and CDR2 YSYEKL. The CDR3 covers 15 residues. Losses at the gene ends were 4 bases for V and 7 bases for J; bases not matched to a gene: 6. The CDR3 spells CASSLLAGGPNEQFF. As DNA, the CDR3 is TGCGCCAGCAGCCTCCTAGCGGGGGGTCCTAATGAGCAGTTCTTC.

In DNA, the CDR3 is TGTGCCAGCAGGAGAGGGGGGAGCACAGATACGCAGTATTTT. Translating it yields CASRRGGSTDTQYF. V usage is TRBV6-1 and J usage is TRBJ2-3; D may correspond to TRBD1 or TRBD2 (6 bases each). Germline CDR1 reads MNHNS; CDR2 reads SASEGT. With 6 bases removed from V and 0 bases from J, the gap between germline ends came to 10 bases. CDR3 size: 14 residues.

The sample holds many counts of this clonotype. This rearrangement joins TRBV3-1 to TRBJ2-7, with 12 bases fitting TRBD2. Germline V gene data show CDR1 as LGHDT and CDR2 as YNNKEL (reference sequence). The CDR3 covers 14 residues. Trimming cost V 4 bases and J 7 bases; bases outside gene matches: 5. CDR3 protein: CASSLGLAGHEQYF. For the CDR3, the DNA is TGTGCCAGCAGCCTAGGACTAGCGGGACATGAGCAGTACTTC.

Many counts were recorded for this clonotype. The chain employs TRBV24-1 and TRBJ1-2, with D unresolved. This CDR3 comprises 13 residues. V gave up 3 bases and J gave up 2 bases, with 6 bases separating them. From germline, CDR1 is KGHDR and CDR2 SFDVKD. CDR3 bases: TGTGCCACCAGTGATGTACAGAACTATGGCTACACCTTC. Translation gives CATSDVQNYGYTF.

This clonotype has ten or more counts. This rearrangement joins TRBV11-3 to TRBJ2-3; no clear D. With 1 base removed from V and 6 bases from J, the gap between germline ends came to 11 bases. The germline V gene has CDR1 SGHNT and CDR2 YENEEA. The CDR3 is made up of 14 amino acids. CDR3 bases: TGTGCCAGCAGCTTAGGAGGAGCATCGGATACGCAGTATTTT. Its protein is CASSLGGASDTQYF.

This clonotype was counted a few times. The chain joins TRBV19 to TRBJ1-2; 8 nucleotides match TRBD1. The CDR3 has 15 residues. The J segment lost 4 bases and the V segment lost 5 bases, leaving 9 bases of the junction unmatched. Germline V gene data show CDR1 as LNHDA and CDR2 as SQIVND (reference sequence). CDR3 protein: CASSPGQVNPYGYTF. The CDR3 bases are TGTGCCAGTAGTCCGGGACAGGTAAACCCCTATGGCTACACCTTC.

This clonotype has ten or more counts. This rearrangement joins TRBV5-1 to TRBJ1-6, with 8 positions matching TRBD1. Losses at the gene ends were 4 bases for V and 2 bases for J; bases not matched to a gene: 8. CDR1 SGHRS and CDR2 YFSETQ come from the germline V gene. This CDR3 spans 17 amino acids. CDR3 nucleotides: TGCGCCAGCAGCCCCAGACAGGGGAGGGCCTATAATTCACCCCTCCACTTT. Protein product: CASSPRQGRAYNSPLHF.

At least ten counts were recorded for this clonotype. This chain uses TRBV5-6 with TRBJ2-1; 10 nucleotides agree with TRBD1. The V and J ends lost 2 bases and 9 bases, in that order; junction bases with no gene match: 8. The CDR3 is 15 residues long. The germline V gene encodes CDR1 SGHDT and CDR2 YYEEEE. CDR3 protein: CASSFGTGVGGEQFF. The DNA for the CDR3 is TGTGCCAGCAGCTTCGGGACAGGGGTTGGGGGTGAGCAGTTCTTC.

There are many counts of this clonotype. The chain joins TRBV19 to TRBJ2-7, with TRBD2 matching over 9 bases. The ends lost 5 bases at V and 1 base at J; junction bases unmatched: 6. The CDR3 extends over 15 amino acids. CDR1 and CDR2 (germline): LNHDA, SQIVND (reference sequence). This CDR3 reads CASSPRTSVSYEQYF. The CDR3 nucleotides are TGTGCCAGTAGTCCGCGGACTAGCGTATCCTACGAGCAGTACTTC. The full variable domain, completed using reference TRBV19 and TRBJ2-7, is DGGITQSPKYLFRKEGQNVTLSCEQNLNHDAMYWYRQDPGQGLRLIYYSQIVNDFQKGDIAEGYSVSREKKESFPLTVTSAQKNPTAFYLCASSPRTSVSYEQYFGPGTRLTVT.

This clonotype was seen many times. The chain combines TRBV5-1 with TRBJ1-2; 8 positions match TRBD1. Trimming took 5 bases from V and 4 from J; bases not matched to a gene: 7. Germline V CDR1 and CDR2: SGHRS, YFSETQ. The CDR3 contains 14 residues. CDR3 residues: CASSIGQGGYGYTF. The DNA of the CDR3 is TGCGCCAGCAGTATAGGACAGGGTGGCTATGGCTACACCTTC.

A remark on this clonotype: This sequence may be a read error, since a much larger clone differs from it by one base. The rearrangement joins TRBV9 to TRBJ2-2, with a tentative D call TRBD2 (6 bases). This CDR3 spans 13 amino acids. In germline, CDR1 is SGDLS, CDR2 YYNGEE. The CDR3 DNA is TGTGCCAGCAGCGTAGCCCGTACGGGGGAGCGGTTTTTT. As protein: CASSVARTGERFF.

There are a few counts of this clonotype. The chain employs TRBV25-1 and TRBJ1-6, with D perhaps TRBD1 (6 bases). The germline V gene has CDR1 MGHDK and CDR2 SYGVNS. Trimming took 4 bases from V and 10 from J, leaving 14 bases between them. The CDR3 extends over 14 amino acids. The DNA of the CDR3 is TGTGCCAGCAGTGGAGGACAGACCTACTCACCCCTCCACTTT. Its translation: CASSGGQTYSPLHF.

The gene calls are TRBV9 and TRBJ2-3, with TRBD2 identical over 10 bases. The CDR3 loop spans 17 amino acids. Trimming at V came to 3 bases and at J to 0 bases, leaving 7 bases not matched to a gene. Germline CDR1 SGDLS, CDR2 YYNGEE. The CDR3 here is CASSARGSGGSTDTQYF. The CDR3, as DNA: TGTGCCAGCAGCGCCCGGGGTAGCGGGGGGAGCACAGATACGCAGTATTTT.

This CDR3 reads CASSPDRGALEQYF. CDR3 bases: TGTGCCAGCAGCCCTGACAGGGGGGCCCTCGAGCAGTACTTC. This chain joins TRBV13 and TRBJ2-7; 9 nucleotides agree with TRBD1. V trimming: 5 bases; J trimming: 6 bases; junction bases outside the gene matches: 8. The V gene's germline CDR1 is PRHDT and CDR2 FYEKMQ (reference sequence). This CDR3 contains 14 residues.

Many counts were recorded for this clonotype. CDR3 nucleotide sequence: TGTGCCAGCAGCTTAGCGCTGGAGGCGGGAGCTAGGGGTGAACAGTTCTTC. This codes for CASSLALEAGARGEQFF. J is TRBJ2-1 and V is TRBV11-1; TRBD2 aligns across 7 bases. CDR3 length: 17 amino acids. Germline CDR1 SGHAT, CDR2 FQDESV (reference sequence). J was trimmed by 13 bases and V by 0 bases; bases with no gene match: 18.

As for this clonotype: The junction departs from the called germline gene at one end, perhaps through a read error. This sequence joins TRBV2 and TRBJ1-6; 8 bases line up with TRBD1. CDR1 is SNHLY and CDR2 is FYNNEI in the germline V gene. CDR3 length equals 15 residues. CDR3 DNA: TGTGCCAGCACCTGGGACAGGTCCTATAATTCGCCCCTCCACTTT. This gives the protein CASTWDRSYNSPLHF. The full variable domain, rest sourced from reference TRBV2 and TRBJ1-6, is EPEVTQTPSHQVTQMGQEVILRCVPISNHLYFYWYRQILGQKVEFLVSFYNNEISEKSEIFDDQFSVERPDGSNFTLKIRSTKLEDSAMYFCASTWDRSYNSPLHFGNGTRLTVT.

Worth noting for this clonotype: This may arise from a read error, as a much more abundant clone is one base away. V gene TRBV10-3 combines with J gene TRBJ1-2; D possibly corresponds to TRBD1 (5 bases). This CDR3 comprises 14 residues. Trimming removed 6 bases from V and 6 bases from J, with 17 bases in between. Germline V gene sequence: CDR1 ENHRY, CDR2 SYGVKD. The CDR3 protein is CAISPQGGFHGYTF. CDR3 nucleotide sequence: TGTGCCATCAGCCCCCAGGGAGGGTTCCATGGCTACACCTTC.

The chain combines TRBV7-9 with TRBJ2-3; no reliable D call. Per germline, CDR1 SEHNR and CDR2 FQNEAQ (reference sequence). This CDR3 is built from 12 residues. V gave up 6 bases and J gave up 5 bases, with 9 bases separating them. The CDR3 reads CASSRSQDTQYF. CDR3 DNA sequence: TGTGCCAGCAGTCGATCCCAAGATACGCAGTATTTT. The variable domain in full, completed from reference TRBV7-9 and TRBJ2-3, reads DTGVSQNPRHKITKRGQNVTFRCDPISEHNRLYWYRQTLGQGPEFLTYFQNEAQLEKSRLLSDRFSAERPKGSFSTLEIQRTEQGDSAMYLCASSRSQDTQYFGPGTRLTVL.

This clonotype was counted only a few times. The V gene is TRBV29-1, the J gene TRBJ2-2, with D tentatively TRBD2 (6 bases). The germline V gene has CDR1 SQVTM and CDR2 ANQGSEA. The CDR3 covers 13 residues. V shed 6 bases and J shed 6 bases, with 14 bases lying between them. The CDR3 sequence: CSVQGWGAGELFF. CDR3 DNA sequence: TGCAGCGTCCAAGGGTGGGGGGCCGGGGAGCTGTTTTTT.

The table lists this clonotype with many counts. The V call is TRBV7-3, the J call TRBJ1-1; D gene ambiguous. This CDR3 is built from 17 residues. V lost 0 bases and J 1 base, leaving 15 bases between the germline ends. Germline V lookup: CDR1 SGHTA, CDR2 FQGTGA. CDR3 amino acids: CASSLTLPASWNTEAFF. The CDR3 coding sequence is TGTGCCAGCAGCTTAACGCTCCCGGCCTCCTGGAACACTGAAGCTTTCTTT. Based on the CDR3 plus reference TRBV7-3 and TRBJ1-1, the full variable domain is GAGVSQTPSNKVTEKGKYVELRCDPISGHTALYWYRQSLGQGPEFLIYFQGTGAADDSGLPNDRFFAVRPEGSVSTLKIQRTERGDSAVYLCASSLTLPASWNTEAFFGQGTRLTVV.

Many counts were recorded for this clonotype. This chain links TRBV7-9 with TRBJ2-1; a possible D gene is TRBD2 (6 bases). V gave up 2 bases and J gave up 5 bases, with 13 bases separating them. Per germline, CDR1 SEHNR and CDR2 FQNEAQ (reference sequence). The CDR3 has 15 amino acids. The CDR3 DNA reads TGTGCCAGCAGCTTATGGGGTGGGGAGGACAATGAGCAGTTCTTC. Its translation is CASSLWGGEDNEQFF. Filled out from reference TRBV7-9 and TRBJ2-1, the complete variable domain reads DTGVSQNPRHKITKRGQNVTFRCDPISEHNRLYWYRQTLGQGPEFLTYFQNEAQLEKSRLLSDRFSAERPKGSFSTLEIQRTEQGDSAMYLCASSLWGGEDNEQFFGPGTRLTVL.

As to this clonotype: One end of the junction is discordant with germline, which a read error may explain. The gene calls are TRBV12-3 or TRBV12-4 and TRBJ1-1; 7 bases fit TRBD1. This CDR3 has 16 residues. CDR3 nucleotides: TGTGCCAGCAGATGGGGACAGTCTCGGGGGAACACTGTAGCTTTCTTT. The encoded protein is CASRWGQSRGNTVAFF.

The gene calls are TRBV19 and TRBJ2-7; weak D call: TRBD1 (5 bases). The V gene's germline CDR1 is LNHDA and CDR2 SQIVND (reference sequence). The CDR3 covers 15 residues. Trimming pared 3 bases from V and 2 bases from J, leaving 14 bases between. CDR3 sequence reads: CASSIDSSPPYEQYF. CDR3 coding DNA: TGTGCCAGTAGTATCGACAGCTCCCCCCCCTACGAGCAGTACTTC.

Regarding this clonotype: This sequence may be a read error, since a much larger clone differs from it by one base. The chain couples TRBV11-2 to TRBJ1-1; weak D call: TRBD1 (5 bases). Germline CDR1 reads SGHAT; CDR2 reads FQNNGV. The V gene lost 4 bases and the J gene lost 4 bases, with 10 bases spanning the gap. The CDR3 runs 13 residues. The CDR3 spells CASSSKGSTEAFF. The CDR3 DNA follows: TGTGCCAGCAGCTCGAAGGGGAGCACTGAAGCTTTCTTT.

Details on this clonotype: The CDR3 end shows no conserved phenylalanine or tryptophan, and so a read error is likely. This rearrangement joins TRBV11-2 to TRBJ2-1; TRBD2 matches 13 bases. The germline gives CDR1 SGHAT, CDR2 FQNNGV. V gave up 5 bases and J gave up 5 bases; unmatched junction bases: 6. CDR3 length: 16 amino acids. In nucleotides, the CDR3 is TGTGCCAGCAGCCAGCGGACTAGCGGGGGTAACAATGAGCAGTTCTGC. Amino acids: CASSQRTSGGNNEQFC.

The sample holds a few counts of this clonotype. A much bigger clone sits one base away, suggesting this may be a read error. CDR3: CASSFFPQSSYEQYF. CDR3 DNA: TGTGCCAGCAGCTTCTTTCCCCAAAGCTCCTACGAGCAGTACTTC. The chain has TRBV7-9 and TRBJ2-7; no clear D gene. The CDR3 contains 15 residues. Germline lookup yields CDR1 SEHNR and CDR2 FQNEAQ (reference sequence). The germline V and J ends were trimmed by 3 bases and 0 bases, with 12 bases remaining between them.